The present T cell receptor (beta chain) was sequenced within a study of cytomegalovirus exposure and HLA in healthy donors (dated by TCRdb to the late 2010s). In terms of the full investigation: An earlier analysis of approximately 550 of the donors reported about 290 Gb of sequence data and roughly 100 million unique TCR beta sequences from roughly 200 million T cells. Roughly 300 gigabases of sequencing data and 70 million to 85 million unique TCR sequences were included in an early release covering roughly 700 HLA-typed donors. Of the 350 to 450 genotyped donors, around 81% fell in the genetic ancestry cluster associated with self-reported Caucasian donors. The study aimed to test whether cataloging public T cell receptors could reveal signatures of past pathogen exposure. The study profiled the T cell repertoires of approximately 700 subjects by immunosequencing and related them to cytomegalovirus serostatus. A separate validation cohort of roughly 120 different subjects was used in addition to the roughly 700-subject first cohort. To predict cytomegalovirus infection status, the study brought together high-throughput TCR immunosequencing, statistical association of individual TCRs with disease status, and machine learning. A later analysis re-analyzed previously published TCR beta repertoires from about 730 donors and added high-resolution HLA genotyping to study TCR occurrence patterns. In the later analysis, no new phenotypic data were used to find candidate immune exposures; instead, reliance was placed on TCR beta sequences and their occurrence across donors. An earlier analysis of approximately 500 of the donors applied high-throughput TCR beta sequencing to assess whether each TCR beta V gene segment acted as functional or pseudogenic. Donor age, sex, ethnicity and CMV serostatus were compiled alongside the repertoire data. A later genetic analysis took genome-wide SNP genotypes for about 60% of the roughly 670 donors and used that subset as a discovery cohort. All discovery cohort repertoires had been generated using a single sequencing platform. HLA typing covered class I and class II loci at four-digit resolution. The number of donors typed differed by locus, with roughly 620-640 for A, B, C, DRB1 and DQB1, more than 500 for DQA1, 600 to 610 for DPA1, and over 400 for DPB1. Roughly five DR-DQ haplotypes were handled as single units for association and clustering, since linkage in the cohort was strong. Across 300 to 500 genotyped donors of the cohort, an average of roughly 250,000 unique TCR beta nucleotide sequences per donor were sequenced, and roughly 17% of those sequences were non-productive.

On this clone: What antigen it recognizes has not been identified. No base qualities exist here, and no much larger clone lies one base off it.

The library was obtained by the immunoSEQ multiplex PCR assay. The multiplex PCR relied on a mix of 60 forward primers for TCR Vbeta segments and 13 reverse primers for TCR Jbeta segments. Amplification of the CDR3 region of rearranged TCR beta genes was performed with a multiplex PCR assay on genomic DNA. The Illumina HiSeq System was used to sequence the amplified TCR beta libraries as 87-base-pair reads. The study's processing was this. A later analysis counted about 80 million unique TCR beta chains across the 666 repertoires, and roughly 11 million of these chains were shared by at least two donors. To remove PCR and sequencing errors, raw reads were error-corrected and collapsed into unique sequences using a nearest-neighbor algorithm that merged closely related sequences. To assign V, D and J gene segments, CDR3 sequences were aligned to IMGT reference sequences. For a sequence to be retained, a match of at least six nucleotides to both a V gene segment and a J gene segment was required. Rearrangements were called productive when the CDR3 lacked stop codons and stayed in frame with V and J; all others were non-productive. CDR3 was defined according to IMGT convention as the region running from the second conserved V-encoded cysteine to the conserved J-encoded phenylalanine. Sequences without an unambiguous match to a single V gene segment were excluded from the earlier analysis of about 600 of the donors. An earlier analysis of 587 of the donors classified V segments as functional when productive rearrangements were above 56.7% and as segregating when the standard deviation between donors was above 5%. A statistical classification framework was built to diagnose cytomegalovirus status from the catalog of TCR beta chain sequences. In a later analysis, TCR nucleotide sequences were compared against IMGT/GENE-DB human TR gene sequences so that V and J genes could be assigned. A later analysis assigned CDR3 sequences and most-parsimonious VDJ recombination scenarios with the TCRdist pipeline. In a later analysis, every TCR beta chain was defined by the combination of its CDR3 amino acid sequence and its V-gene family, and reads without a unique V-gene family were dropped. To address suspected cross-contamination and a sequencing artifact, a later analysis removed a few hundred highly shared, low-generation-probability nucleotide sequences. In a later analysis, a clonal expansion index was calculated for each public chain from normalized within-repertoire ranks of inferred template counts. In a later analysis, generation probabilities were computed with a VDJ recombination model fitted to out-of-frame rearrangements, and the resulting probabilities were checked against IGoR. A later analysis scored TCR-TCR, TCR-HLA and TCR-CMV co-occurrence with hypergeometric tests, applying a repertoire-size bias correction to TCR pairs. A later analysis estimated false discovery rates by permuting HLA or CMV assignments 20 times. In a later analysis, co-occurring TCRs were grouped using DBSCAN, with TCRdist sequence similarity added in when clustering inside HLA-allele-positive subsets. For co-occurrence clustering, repertoires with fewer than 30,000 or more than 120,000 public chains were excluded, along with roughly 5 repertoires with anomalous nucleotide sharing. Drawn from immuneACCESS, this table holds only the in-frame rearrangements with V and J called that TCRdb kept. Clones are partly lost; checked studies trace under half to an unresolved V gene and leave the rest unexplained. The V and J calls and the clone size are those of that table, but D and trimming were determined from the DNA. The sample yields around 100,000 clones; 75% to 85% were counted once. Of the sample, approximately 3% is held by the ten largest clones.

In total, 666 healthy bone marrow donors made up the cohort. All cohort members were sampled while nominally healthy, although unrecorded immune exposures were likely present. The donor tested CMV seropositive, placing the donor among the 289 seropositive members of the cohort. A peripheral blood sample was collected from each donor, and TCR beta sequencing was performed on peripheral blood mononuclear cells. Genomic DNA was extracted from the blood cell samples with the Qiagen DNeasy Blood Extraction Kit. The CDR3 starts with the cysteine, ends with the phenylalanine, and has 18 residues. The entry retains the CDR3 DNA only, 54 bases that are in frame from base 1. The junction carries 24 bases between V and J, which are trimmed by 1 base and 5 bases respectively. The germline V gene (reference sequence) supplies CDR1 SGHNT and CDR2 YYREEE. What the work shows at the level of the full study, not this receptor alone: A group of highly shared sequence variants was considered likely to be a technical artifact of the sequencing pipeline. Several of the top co-occurrence clusters appeared to be linked to parvovirus B19, influenza, CMV and Epstein-Barr virus, according to a later analysis. In the study, approximately 150 TCR beta chains were listed as associated with cytomegalovirus. In an earlier analysis of several hundred of the donors, most TCR beta V segments were observed in productive rearrangements about 87% or about 30% of the time, broadly matching IMGT annotations. A further reported finding was that TCR beta sequences accurately predicted the HLA-A and HLA-B alleles for most subjects in the first cohort. Most TCR sequences were observed very rarely across donors, whereas some public TCRs were present in many individuals. Because some donors lacked HLA typing at each locus, the association tests relied only on the typed subset. Most CMV-associated TCR beta chains appeared to be HLA-restricted in a later analysis, and the HLA associations seemed to be driven largely by CMV exposure. The only immune exposure information available for the cohort was CMV serostatus. It was suggested by the authors that the approach could potentially be generalized to other disease states and immunological phenotypes. Strong co-occurrence of HLA alleles, especially DR and DQ, made assigning TCR associations to individual alleles difficult. A later analysis found that TCR association rates varied across HLA loci, with DRB1 alleles showing the most associated TCRs and HLA-C alleles the fewest. In vitro tests confirmed that a few of the cytomegalovirus-associated TCR beta chains recognize cytomegalovirus antigens. An association between a missense DCLRE1C variant and V-gene and J-gene trimming of TCR beta chains was found in a later genetic analysis and replicated in an independent cohort. According to a later genetic analysis, donors in an Asian-associated ancestry cluster had fewer N-insertions in productive TCRs than the roughly 670-donor mean. The presence/absence analyses assumed that sequencing depth was roughly uniform across donors, and that assumption may not be true. A later analysis associated about 17,000 TCR beta sequences with specific HLA alleles at a false discovery rate of 0.05. Some IMGT-functional V segments, including TRBV6-2 and TRBV6-3, could not be distinguished by the 87-base-pair reads and were therefore excluded. Linkage disequilibrium might explain the correlated functional status among segregating V segments, but an unknown experimental factor could not be excluded. A later analysis found that HLA-associated TCR beta chains were more clonally expanded and had lower generation probabilities than equally common non-associated chains. This cohort had only TCR beta chains sequenced, and the lack of alpha or paired-chain data limited which features could be detected. Because counts were too low, seventeen rarely observed V segments, including chromosome 9 orphons, were excluded from the earlier analysis of several hundred of the donors. Cytomegalovirus status was reported to be diagnosed by the classifier with high specificity and sensitivity in both the original and validation cohorts.

The rearranged segments are TRBV5-4 and TRBJ2-5, with TRBD1 as a weak D call on 5 bases. The sequenced material came from PBMCs. This receptor was obtained from a man aged 30-40 years in good health and CMV-seropositive. Here is the DNA: TGTGCCAGCAGCTTGAGCCAGGGATTGTTGAGCCGAAGGGAGACCCAGTACTTC. This sequence encodes CASSLSQGLLSRRETQYF.